What follows describes a single T cell receptor beta chain. Its specificity is unknown. One junction end disagrees with the germline gene, perhaps due to a read error. The PCR ran on 60 Vbeta and 13 Jbeta primers. TCRdb's copy holds only in-frame clones and misses some; the assay was immunoSEQ multiplex PCR. The sample records 150,000 to 200,000 clones, roughly 80% being singletons. The CDR3 consists of 13 residues. Germline CDR1 and CDR2: MNHEY and SVGAGI. This sample was included in a study of cytomegalovirus exposure and HLA in healthy donors. Notes on the study in general: In a later analysis, at a false discovery rate of 0.05, roughly 17,000 TCR beta sequences matched HLA alleles.

The V call is TRBV6-5, the J call TRBJ2-7; D not resolved. This clonotype was obtained from a male donor in good health and CMV-seronegative. Sequences were obtained from PBMCs. The DNA of the CDR3 is TGTGCCAGCAGGGTTACTCCCTCCGACGAGCAGTACTTC. It yields the protein CASRVTPSDEQYF.